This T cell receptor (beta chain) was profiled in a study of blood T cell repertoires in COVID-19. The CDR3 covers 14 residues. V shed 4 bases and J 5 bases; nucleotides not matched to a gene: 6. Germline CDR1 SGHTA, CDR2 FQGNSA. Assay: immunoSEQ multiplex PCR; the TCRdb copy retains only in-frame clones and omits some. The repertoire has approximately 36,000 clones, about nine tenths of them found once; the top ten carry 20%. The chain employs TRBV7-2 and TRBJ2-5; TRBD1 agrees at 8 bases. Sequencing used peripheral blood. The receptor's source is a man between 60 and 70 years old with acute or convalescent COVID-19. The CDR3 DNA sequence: TGTGCCAGCAGCTCCCAGGGGGCTGGGGAGACCCAGTACTTC. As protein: CASSSQGAGETQYF.